The clone carrying this T cell receptor beta chain occurred many times. The antigen is unknown. Using RNA transcripts as the source, TCR beta CDR3 regions were amplified. The HTBI primer set was used in a first-round RT-PCR of the TCR CDR3. From the multiplex PCR reads, TCRdb called clonotypes with MiXCR, one entry per CDR3 protein. The sample carries around 340,000 distinct CDR3 sequences, around 13% recorded once. The record originates from a study of T cells in Graves' hyperthyroidism and ophthalmopathy. Study results and limitations: Ophthalmopathy got predicted by the model a median approximately six months before its onset.

V lost 0 bases and J lost 6, with 12 bases in between. CDR1 is MNHEY, CDR2 SVGAGI, per germline. The CDR3 extends over 15 amino acids. Sequencing was performed on blood. The chain is built from TRBV6-5 and TRBJ2-1; D is undetermined. This TCR came from a woman younger than 45 with Graves' hyperthyroidism. The CDR3 loop reads CASSYSPQRLNEQFF. Written as DNA, the CDR3 is TGTGCCAGCAGTTACTCGCCACAGCGCCTCAATGAGCAGTTCTTC.